The 7 T cell receptor beta chains given below trace back to one sample, sequenced in a study of T cells expressing NK-cell markers. TCRdb reworked the 5' RACE reads into one entry per CDR3 protein, no DNA. Recorded here are about 460,000 distinct CDR3 sequences; the top ten clones represent more than 1.4%. The sequenced sample was blood T cells: a sorted CD56 or NKG2C T cell subset, CD4+ or CD8+ T cells, or bulk PBMC T cells (not recorded which). These receptors all come from a woman between 45 and 65 years old in good health.

V is TRBV29-1 and J is TRBJ2-1; TCRdb calls TRBD1, which cannot be checked without DNA. CDR1 is SQVTM, CDR2 ANQGSEA, per germline. This CDR3 has 13 residues. The CDR3 sequence: CSVELFGTFEQFF.

This chain links TRBV3-1 with TRBJ2-3; TCRdb proposes TRBD1, but this gene call is untestable without DNA. Germline V gives CDR1 LGHDT, CDR2 YNNKEL (reference sequence). The CDR3 has 18 residues. The CDR3 here is CASTNRSPFQGGTDTQYF.

The V and J genes are TRBV5-3 and TRBJ2-2. TRBV5-3 is given ORF status, its function remaining uncertain. CDR3 length: 14 amino acids. The CDR3 is CARSLGRNTGELFF.

The chain carries TRBV10-3 and TRBJ2-5; no DNA is available, so the TRBD1 call from TCRdb remains unchecked. CDR3 length: 13 amino acids. Germline CDR1 and CDR2: ENHRY and SYGVKD. The CDR3 here is CASHRGVEETQYF.

The V call is TRBV29-1, the J call TRBJ2-5; TCRdb selects TRBD1, and the lack of DNA leaves this call unchecked. CDR1 is SQVTM, CDR2 ANQGSEA, per germline. There are 13 residues in the CDR3. CDR3 region: CSVATDPQETQYF.

The rearrangement links TRBV27 to TRBJ1-1; TCRdb designates TRBD1, a call that cannot be tested without DNA. This CDR3 region has 16 residues. Germline CDR1 reads MNHEY; CDR2 reads SMNVEV (reference sequence). This CDR3 is CASSPGRVMGNTEAFF.

This chain links TRBV12-3 or TRBV12-4 with TRBJ2-7; TCRdb gives TRBD1 as the D gene, but with no DNA this cannot be confirmed. The CDR3 runs to 12 residues. CDR3 protein: CASSPGVGEQYF.